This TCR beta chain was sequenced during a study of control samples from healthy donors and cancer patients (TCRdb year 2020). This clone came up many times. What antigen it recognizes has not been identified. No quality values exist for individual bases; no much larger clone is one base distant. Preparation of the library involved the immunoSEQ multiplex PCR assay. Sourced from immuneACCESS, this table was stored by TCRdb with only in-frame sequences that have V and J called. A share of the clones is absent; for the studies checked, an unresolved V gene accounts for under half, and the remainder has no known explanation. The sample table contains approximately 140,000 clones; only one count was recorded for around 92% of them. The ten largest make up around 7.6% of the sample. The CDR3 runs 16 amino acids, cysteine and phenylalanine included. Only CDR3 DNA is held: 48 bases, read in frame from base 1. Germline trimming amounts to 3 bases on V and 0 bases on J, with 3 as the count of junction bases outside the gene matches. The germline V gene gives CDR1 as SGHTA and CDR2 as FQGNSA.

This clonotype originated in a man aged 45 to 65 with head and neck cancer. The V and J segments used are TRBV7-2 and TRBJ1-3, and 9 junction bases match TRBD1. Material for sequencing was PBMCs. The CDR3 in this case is CASSLDRGNSGNTIYF. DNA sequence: TGTGCCAGCAGCTTGGACAGGGGAAACTCTGGAAACACCATATATTTT.